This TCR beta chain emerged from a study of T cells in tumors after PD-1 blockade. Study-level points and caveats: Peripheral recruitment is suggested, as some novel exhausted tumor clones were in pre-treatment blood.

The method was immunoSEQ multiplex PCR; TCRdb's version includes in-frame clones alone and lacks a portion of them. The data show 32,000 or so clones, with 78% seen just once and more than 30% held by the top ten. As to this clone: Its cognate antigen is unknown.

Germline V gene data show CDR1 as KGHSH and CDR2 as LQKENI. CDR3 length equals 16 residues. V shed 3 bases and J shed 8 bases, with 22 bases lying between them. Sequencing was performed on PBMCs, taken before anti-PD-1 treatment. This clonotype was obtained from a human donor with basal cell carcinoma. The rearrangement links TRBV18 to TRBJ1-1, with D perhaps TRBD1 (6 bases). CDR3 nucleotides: TGTGCCAGCTCACCCGTTACGGGGGCCACCGTAAAGGAAGCTTTCTTT. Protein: CASSPVTGATVKEAFF.